The T cell receptor (beta chain) described here comes from a study of shared clonotypes between healthy human individuals. Between the trimmed V and J ends, which lost 5 bases and 2 bases, there was a span of 13 bases. Germline V gene data show CDR1 as LNHNV and CDR2 as YYDKDF (reference sequence). The CDR3 is 14 amino acids. Method: immunoSEQ multiplex PCR; TCRdb's copy keeps in-frame clones and lacks some. The sample lists millions of clones, approximately 95% occurring once. The sample holds one count of this clone. V and J are TRBV15 and TRBJ2-7; perhaps D is TRBD1 or TRBD2 (5 bases each). The source is a man between 18 and 35 years old in good health. What was sequenced was naive CD4+ T cells sorted from blood. Described subset: CD45RA+ positively selected. The CDR3 region has the DNA TGTGCCACCAGCCTCCGGGACGGAACCTACGAGCAGTACTTC. This translates into CATSLRDGTYEQYF.